This T cell receptor beta chain was profiled in a study of PD-L1 blockade in urothelial cancer. Study as a whole: Atezolizumab (1,200 mg intravenously every 3 weeks) began in the mid-2010s for patients. Previous chemotherapy exposure amounted to 0 to 3 regimens for patients. At 3 weeks (second dose) and 6 weeks after starting treatment, blood was analyzed.

Overall study findings and caveats: Durable-benefit patients expanded tumor-associated blood clones more at 3 weeks.

This CDR3 contains 13 residues. CDR1 SGDLS and CDR2 YYNGEE come from the germline V gene. Trimming stripped 4 bases from V and 4 bases from J, with 11 bases between. The time point was: peripheral blood 6 weeks after treatment start. Some clones are missing from TCRdb's copy, which holds only in-frame ones; the method was immunoSEQ multiplex PCR. Here the sample spans about 30,000 clones, 80% to 90% being singletons. Worth noting for this clone: Its antigen is unidentified.

This sequence originates from an elderly man with urothelial cancer. Sample: PBMCs, taken around atezolizumab (anti-PD-L1) treatment. The gene calls are TRBV9 and TRBJ1-2, with D tentatively TRBD1 (6 bases). CDR3 DNA sequence: TGTGCCAGCAGCCCTCGGGACACCTATGGCTACACCTTC. It is translated as CASSPRDTYGYTF.